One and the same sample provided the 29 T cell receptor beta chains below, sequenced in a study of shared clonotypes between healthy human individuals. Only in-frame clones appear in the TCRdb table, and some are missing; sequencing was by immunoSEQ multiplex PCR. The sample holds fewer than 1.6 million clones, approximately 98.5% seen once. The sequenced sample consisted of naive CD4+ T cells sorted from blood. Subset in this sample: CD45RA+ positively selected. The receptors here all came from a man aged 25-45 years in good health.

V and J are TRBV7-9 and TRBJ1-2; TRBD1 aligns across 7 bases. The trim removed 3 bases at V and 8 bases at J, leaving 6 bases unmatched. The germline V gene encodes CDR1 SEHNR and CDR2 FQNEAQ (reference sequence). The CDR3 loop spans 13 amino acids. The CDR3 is CASSFQGESGYTF. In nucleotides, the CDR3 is TGTGCCAGCAGCTTCCAGGGGGAATCGGGCTACACCTTC.

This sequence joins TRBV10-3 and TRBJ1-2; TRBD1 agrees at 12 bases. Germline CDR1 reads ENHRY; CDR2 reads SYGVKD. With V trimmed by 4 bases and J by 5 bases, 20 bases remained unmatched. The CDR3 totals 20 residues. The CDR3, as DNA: TGTGCCATCAGTGGATCCGCTAATTTGGGACAGGGGGCTGATTGGTATGGCTACACCTTC. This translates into CAISGSANLGQGADWYGYTF.

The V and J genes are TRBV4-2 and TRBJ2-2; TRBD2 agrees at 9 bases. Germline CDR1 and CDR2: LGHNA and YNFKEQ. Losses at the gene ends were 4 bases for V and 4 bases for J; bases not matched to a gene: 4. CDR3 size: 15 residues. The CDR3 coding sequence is TGTGCCAGCAGCCTCGCGGGAGGGAGCACCGGGGAGCTGTTTTTT. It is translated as CASSLAGGSTGELFF.

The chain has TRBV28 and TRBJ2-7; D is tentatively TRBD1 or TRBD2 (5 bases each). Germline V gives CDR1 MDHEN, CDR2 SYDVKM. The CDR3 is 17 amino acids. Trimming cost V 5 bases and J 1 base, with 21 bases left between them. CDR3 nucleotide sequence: TGTGCCAGCAGTCTGGTTGGGACCCTAGGGATGTCCTACGAGCAGTACTTC. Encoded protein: CASSLVGTLGMSYEQYF.

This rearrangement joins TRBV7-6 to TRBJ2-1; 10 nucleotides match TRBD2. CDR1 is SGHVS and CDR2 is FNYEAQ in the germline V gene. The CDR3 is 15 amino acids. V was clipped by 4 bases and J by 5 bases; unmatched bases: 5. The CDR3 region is CASSSSGRKDNEQFF. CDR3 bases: TGTGCCAGCAGCTCTAGCGGGAGAAAGGACAATGAGCAGTTCTTC.

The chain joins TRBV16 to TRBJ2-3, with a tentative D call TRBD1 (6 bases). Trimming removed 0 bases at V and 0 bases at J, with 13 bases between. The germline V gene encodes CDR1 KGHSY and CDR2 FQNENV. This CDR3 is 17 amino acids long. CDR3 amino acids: CASSQSAGVGSTDTQYF. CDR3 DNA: TGTGCCAGCAGCCAATCAGCAGGGGTTGGCAGCACAGATACGCAGTATTTT.

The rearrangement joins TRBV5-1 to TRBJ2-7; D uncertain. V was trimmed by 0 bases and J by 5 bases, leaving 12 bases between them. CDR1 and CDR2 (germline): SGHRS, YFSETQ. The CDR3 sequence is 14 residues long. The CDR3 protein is CASSLVSVAHEQYF. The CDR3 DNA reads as TGCGCCAGCAGCTTGGTCTCGGTGGCCCACGAGCAGTACTTC. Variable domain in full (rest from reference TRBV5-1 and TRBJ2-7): KAGVTQTPRYLIKTRGQQVTLSCSPISGHRSVSWYQQTPGQGLQFLFEYFSETQRNKGNFPGRFSGRQFSNSRSEMNVSTLELGDSALYLCASSLVSVAHEQYFGPGTRLTVT.

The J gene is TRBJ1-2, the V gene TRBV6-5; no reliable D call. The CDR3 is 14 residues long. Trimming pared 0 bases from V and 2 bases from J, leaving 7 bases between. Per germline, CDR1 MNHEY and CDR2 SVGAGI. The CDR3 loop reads CASSYSASNYGYTF. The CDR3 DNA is TGTGCCAGCAGTTACTCAGCCAGCAACTATGGCTACACCTTC.

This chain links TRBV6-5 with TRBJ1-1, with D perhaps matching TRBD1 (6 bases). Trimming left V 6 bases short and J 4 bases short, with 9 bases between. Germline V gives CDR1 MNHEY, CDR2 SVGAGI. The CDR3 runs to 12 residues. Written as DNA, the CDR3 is TGTGCCAGCAGCCCAGGGGCCACTGAAGCTTTCTTT. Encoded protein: CASSPGATEAFF.

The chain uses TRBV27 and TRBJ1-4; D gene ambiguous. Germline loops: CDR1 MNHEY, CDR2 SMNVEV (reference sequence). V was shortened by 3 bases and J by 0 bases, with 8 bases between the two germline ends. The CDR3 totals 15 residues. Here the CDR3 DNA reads TGTGCCAGCAGTTTTTCCGATGCAACTAATGAAAAACTGTTTTTT. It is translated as CASSFSDATNEKLFF.

CDR3 nucleotide sequence: TGCGCCAGCAGCAGGACAGGGGGGAGCGAGCAGTACTTC. Translation gives CASSRTGGSEQYF. V gene TRBV5-1 combines with J gene TRBJ2-7; 10 nucleotides line up with TRBD1. The V segment lost 4 bases and the J segment 6 bases; nucleotides outside the gene matches: 4. The germline V gene has CDR1 SGHRS and CDR2 YFSETQ. CDR3 length equals 13 residues.

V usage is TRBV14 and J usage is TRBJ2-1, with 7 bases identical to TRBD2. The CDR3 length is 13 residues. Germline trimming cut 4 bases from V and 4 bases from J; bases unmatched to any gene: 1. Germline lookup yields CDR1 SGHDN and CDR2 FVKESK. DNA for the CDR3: TGTGCCAGCAGCCGGACTAGTTACAATGAGCAGTTCTTC. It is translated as CASSRTSYNEQFF.

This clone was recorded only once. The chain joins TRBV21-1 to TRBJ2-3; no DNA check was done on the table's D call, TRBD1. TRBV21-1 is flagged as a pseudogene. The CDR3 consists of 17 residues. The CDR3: CASSTAGMPNHTDTQYF. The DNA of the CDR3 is TGTGCCAGCAGCACCGCAGGGATGCCGAATCACACAGATACGCAGTATTTT.

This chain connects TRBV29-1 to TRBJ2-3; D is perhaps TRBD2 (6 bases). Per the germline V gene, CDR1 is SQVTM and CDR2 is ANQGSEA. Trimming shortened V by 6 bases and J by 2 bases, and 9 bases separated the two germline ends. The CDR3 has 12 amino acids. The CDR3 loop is CSVERATDTQYF. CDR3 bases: TGCAGCGTGGAGCGGGCCACAGATACGCAGTATTTT.

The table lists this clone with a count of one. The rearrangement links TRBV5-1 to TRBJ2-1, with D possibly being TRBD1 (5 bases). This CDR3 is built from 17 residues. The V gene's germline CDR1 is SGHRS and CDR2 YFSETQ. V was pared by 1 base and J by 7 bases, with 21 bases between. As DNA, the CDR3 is TGCGCCAGCAGCTTGCGGTACTCCCTGGTGGGGCAGAATGAGCAGTTCTTC. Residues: CASSLRYSLVGQNEQFF.

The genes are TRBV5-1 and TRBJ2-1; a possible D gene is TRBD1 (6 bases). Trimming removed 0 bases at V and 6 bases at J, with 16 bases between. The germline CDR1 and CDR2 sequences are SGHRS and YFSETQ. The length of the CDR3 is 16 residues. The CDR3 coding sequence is TGCGCCAGCAGCTTGGCCATACAGGGAACCACCAATGAGCAGTTCTTC. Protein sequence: CASSLAIQGTTNEQFF.

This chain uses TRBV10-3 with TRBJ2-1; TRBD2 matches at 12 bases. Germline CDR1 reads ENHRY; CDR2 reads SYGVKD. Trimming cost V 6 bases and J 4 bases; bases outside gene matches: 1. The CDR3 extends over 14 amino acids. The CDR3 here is CAISGTSGYNEQFF. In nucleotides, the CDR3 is TGTGCCATCAGCGGGACTAGCGGGTACAATGAGCAGTTCTTC.

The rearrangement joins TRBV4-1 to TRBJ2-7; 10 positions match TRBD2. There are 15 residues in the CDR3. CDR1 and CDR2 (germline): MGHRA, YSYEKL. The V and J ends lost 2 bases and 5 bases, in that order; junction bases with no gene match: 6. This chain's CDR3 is CASSQLAGVPHEQYF. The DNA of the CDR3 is TGCGCCAGCAGCCAACTAGCGGGAGTCCCCCACGAGCAGTACTTC.

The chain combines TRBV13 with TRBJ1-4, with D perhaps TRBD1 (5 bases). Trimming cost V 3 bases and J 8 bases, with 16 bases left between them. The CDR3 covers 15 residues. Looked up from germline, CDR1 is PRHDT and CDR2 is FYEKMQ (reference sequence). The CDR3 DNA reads TGTGCCAGCAGCTTCCCCGGGACGTCGGAAGAAAAACTGTTTTTT. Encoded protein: CASSFPGTSEEKLFF.

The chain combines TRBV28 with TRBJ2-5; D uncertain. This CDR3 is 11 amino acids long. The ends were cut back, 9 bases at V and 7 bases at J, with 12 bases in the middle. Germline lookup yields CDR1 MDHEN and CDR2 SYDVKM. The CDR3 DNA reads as TGTGCCAGTATGGGGTCGGTGACCCAGTACTTC. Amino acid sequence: CASMGSVTQYF.

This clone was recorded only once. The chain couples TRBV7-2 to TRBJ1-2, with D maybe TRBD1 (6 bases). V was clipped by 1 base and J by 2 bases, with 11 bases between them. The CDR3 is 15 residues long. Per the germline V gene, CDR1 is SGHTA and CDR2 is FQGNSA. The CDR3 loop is CASSLGTDSNYGYTF. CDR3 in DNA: TGTGCCAGCAGCTTAGGAACGGACAGCAACTATGGCTACACCTTC.

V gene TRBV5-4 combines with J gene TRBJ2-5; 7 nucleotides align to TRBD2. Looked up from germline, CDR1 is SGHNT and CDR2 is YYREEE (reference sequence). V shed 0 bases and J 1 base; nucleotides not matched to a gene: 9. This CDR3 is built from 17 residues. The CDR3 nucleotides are TGTGCCAGCAGCTTGGCAGGTCGAGCGGGGACCCAAGAGACCCAGTACTTC. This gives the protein CASSLAGRAGTQETQYF.

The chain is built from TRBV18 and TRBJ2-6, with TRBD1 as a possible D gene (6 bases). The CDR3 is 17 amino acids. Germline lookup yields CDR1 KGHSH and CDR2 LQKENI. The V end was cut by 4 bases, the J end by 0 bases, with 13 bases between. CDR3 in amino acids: CASSRDRTYSGANVLTF. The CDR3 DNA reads TGTGCCAGCTCACGTGACAGGACCTACTCTGGGGCCAACGTCCTGACTTTC.

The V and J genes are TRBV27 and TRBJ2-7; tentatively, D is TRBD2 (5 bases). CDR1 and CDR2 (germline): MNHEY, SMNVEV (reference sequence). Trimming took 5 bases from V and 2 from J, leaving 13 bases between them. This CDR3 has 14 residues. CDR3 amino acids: CASSLTSRTYEQYF. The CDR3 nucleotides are TGTGCCAGCAGTCTCACTAGTAGGACCTACGAGCAGTACTTC.

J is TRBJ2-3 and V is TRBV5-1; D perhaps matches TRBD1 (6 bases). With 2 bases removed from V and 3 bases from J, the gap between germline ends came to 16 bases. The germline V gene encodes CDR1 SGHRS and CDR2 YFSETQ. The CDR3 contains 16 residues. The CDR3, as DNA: TGCGCCAGCAGCTTCCCCTTAACAGGGTCTACAGATACGCAGTATTTT. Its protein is CASSFPLTGSTDTQYF.

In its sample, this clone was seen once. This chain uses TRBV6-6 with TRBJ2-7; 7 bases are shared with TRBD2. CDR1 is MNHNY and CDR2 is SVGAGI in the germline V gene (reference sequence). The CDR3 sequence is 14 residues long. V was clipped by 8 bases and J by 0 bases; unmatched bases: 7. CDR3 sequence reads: CASRWDYSSYEQYF. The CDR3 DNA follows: TGTGCCAGCCGGTGGGACTACTCCTCCTACGAGCAGTACTTC.

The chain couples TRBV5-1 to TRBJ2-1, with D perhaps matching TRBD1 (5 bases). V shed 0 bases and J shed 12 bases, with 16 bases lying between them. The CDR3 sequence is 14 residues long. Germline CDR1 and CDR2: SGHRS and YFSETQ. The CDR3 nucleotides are TGCGCCAGCAGCTTGGAAGGGGTCCATATGGGGCAGTTCTTC. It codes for CASSLEGVHMGQFF. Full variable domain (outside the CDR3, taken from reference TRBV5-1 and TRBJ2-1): KAGVTQTPRYLIKTRGQQVTLSCSPISGHRSVSWYQQTPGQGLQFLFEYFSETQRNKGNFPGRFSGRQFSNSRSEMNVSTLELGDSALYLCASSLEGVHMGQFFGPGTRLTVL.

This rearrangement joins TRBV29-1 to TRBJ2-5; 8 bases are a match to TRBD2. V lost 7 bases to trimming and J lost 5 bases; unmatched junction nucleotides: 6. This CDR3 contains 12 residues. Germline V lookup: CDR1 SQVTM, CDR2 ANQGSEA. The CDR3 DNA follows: TGCAGCGAACGGGAGGGCCCGGAGACCCAGTACTTC. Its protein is CSEREGPETQYF.

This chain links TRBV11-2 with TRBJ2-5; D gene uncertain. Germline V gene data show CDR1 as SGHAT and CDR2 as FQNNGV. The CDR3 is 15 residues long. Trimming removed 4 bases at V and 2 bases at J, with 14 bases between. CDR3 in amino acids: CASSYRLKVQETQYF. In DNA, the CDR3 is TGTGCCAGCAGCTACAGACTGAAGGTACAAGAGACCCAGTACTTC.